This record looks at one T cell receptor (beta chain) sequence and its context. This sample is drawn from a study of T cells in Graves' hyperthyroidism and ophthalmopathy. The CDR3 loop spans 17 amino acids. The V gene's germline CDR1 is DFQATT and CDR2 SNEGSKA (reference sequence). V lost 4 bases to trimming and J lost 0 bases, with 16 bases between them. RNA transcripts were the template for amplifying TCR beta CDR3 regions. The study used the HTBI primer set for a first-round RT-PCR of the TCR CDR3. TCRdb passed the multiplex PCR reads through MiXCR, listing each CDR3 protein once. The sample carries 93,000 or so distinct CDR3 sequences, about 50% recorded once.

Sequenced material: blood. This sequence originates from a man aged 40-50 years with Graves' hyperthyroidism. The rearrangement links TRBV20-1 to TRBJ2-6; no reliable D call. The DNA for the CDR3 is TGCAGTGCTAACCGAGGTCCCCAAATCTCTGGGGCCAACGTCCTGACTTTC. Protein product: CSANRGPQISGANVLTF.